Following are 4 T cell receptor beta chains from one sample sequenced in a study of blood T cell repertoires in COVID-19. Clones were sequenced by immunoSEQ multiplex PCR, and TCRdb holds only the in-frame ones, with some missing. The sample has around 180,000 clones; 86% are singletons. The sample comprised PBMCs or T cells enriched from blood (not recorded which). Every receptor here comes from a young woman who had recovered from COVID-19.

The sample holds a few counts of this clone. This chain uses TRBV29-1 with TRBJ2-1; D unresolved. This CDR3 spans 14 amino acids. CDR1 SQVTM and CDR2 ANQGSEA come from the germline V gene. V lost 5 bases to trimming and J lost 8 bases, with 19 bases between them. The CDR3 reads CSVQRSSGIDEQFF. DNA for the CDR3: TGCAGCGTTCAACGGTCCTCGGGTATCGATGAGCAGTTCTTC.

V is TRBV2 and J is TRBJ1-5; D gene ambiguous. V shed 6 bases and J shed 2 bases, with 14 bases lying between them. CDR1 SNHLY and CDR2 FYNNEI come from the germline V gene. This CDR3 is built from 15 residues. CDR3 sequence: CASRADRVGNQPQHF. The DNA of the CDR3 is TGTGCCAGCAGAGCCGACCGGGTGGGCAATCAGCCCCAGCATTTT.

V is TRBV28 and J is TRBJ2-2, with a possible D match to TRBD1 (6 bases). The V and J ends lost 10 bases and 3 bases respectively, with 15 bases between them. The CDR3 loop spans 14 amino acids. Germline CDR1 reads MDHEN; CDR2 reads SYDVKM. CDR3 nucleotides: TGTGCCACCGGGGACAAAATGGACACCGGGGAGCTGTTTTTT. Encoded protein: CATGDKMDTGELFF.

The chain combines TRBV6-5 with TRBJ2-1, with 8 bases matching TRBD2. CDR1 MNHEY and CDR2 SVGAGI come from the germline V gene. CDR3 length: 15 amino acids. J gave up 9 bases and V 10 bases, and 17 bases lay outside the gene matches. CDR3 amino acids: CATVDPGLGSPEQFF. The CDR3 DNA follows: TGTGCCACCGTGGACCCGGGACTAGGCTCTCCTGAGCAGTTCTTC.